This T cell receptor (beta chain) was sequenced in a study of Ad26.COV2.S vaccination and SARS-CoV-2 variants. Study-wide context: Recipients of Ad26.COV2.S got it intramuscularly, once or twice 56 days apart.

Measured with immunoSEQ multiplex PCR; TCRdb has only the in-frame clones, and not every one. The sample lists over 300,000 clones, about four fifths occurring once. Trimming left V 4 bases short and J 1 base short, with 11 bases between. The CDR3 spans 14 residues. Per the germline V gene, CDR1 is LNHDA and CDR2 is SQIVND (reference sequence). Treatment here: 19 received Ad26.COV2.S at low or high dose, single or two shots; about 5 received placebo; per-sample allocation not given. Day 63 following the first vaccine or placebo injection was when the samples were taken. V and J are TRBV19 and TRBJ2-7; unclear D gene. The TCR was taken from a person aged 18-60 years who received the Ad26.COV2.S COVID-19 vaccine or a placebo. Source: peripheral blood, taken in a trial of Ad26.COV2.S vaccine versus placebo. CDR3 DNA sequence: TGTGCCAGTAGTAGCGTGGATAGTTCCTACGAGCAGTACTTC. Amino acid sequence: CASSSVDSSYEQYF.